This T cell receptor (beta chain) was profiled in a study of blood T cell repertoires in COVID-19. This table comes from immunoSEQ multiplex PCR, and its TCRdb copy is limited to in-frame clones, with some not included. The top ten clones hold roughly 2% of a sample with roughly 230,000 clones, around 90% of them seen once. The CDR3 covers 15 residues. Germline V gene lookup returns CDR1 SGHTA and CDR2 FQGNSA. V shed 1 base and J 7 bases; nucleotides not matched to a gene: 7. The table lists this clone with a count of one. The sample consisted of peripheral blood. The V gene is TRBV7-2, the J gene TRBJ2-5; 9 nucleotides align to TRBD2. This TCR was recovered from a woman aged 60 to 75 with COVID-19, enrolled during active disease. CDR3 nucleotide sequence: TGTGCCAGCAGCTTAGGAGCGGGGGGCCCAAGGACCCAGTACTTC. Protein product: CASSLGAGGPRTQYF.